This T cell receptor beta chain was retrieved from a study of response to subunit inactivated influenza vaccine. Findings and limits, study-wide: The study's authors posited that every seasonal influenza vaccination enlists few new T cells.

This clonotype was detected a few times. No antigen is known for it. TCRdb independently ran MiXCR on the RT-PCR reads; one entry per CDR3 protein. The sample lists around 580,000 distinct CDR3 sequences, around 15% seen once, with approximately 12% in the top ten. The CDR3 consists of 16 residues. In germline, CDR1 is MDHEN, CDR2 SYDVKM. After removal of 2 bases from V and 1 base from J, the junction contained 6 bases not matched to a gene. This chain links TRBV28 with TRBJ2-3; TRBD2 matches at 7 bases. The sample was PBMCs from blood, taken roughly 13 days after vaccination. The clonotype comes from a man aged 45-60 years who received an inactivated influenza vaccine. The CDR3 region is CASSLLAGVGTDTQYF. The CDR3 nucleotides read TGTGCCAGCAGTTTACTGGCGGGAGTGGGCACAGATACGCAGTATTTT.